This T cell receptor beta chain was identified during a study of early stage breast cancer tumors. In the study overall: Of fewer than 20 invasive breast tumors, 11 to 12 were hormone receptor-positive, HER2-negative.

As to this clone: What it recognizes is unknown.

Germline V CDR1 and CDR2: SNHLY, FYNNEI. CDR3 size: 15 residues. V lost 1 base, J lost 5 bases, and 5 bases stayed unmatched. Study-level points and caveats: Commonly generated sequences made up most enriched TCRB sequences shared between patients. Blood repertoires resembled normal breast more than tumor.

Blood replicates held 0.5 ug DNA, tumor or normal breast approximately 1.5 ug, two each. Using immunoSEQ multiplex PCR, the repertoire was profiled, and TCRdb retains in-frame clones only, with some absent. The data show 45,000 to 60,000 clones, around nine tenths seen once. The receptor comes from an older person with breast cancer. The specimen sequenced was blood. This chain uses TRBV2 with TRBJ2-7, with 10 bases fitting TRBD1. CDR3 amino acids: CASSEGQGAINEQYF. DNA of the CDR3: TGTGCCAGCAGTGAAGGACAGGGGGCGATAAACGAGCAGTACTTC. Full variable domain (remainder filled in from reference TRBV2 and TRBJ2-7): EPEVTQTPSHQVTQMGQEVILRCVPISNHLYFYWYRQILGQKVEFLVSFYNNEISEKSEIFDDQFSVERPDGSNFTLKIRSTKLEDSAMYFCASSEGQGAINEQYFGPGTRLTVT.